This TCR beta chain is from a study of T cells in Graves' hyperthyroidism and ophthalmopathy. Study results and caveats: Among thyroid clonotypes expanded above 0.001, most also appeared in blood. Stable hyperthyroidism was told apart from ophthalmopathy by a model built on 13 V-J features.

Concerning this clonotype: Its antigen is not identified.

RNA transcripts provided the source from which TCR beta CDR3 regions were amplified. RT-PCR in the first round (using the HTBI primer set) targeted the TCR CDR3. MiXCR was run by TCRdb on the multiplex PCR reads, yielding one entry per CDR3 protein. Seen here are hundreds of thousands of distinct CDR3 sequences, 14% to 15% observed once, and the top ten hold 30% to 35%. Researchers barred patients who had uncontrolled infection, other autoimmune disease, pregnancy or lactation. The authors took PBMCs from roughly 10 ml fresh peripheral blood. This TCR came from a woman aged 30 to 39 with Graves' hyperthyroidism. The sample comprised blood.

The CDR3 region is CASSLSGGVYEQYF. The CDR3 nucleotides are TGTGCCAGCAGTTTATCGGGGGGGGTCTACGAGCAGTACTTC. The V call is TRBV27, the J call TRBJ2-7; 7 bases are shared with TRBD2. Looked up from germline, CDR1 is MNHEY and CDR2 is SMNVEV (reference sequence). CDR3 size: 14 residues. V lost 0 bases to trimming and J lost 3 bases; unmatched junction nucleotides: 2.